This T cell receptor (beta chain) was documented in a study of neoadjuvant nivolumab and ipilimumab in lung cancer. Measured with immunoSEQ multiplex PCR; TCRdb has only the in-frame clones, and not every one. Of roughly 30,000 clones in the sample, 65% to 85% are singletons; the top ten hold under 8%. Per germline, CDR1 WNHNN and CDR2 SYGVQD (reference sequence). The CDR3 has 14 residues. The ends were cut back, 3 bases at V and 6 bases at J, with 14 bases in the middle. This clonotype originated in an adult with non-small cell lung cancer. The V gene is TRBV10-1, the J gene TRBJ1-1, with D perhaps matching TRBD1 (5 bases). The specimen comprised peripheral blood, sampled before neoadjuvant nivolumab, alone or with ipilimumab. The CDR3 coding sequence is TGCGCCAGCAGTGAAGCCAGGGAAGTCTCTGAAGCTTTCTTT. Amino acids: CASSEAREVSEAFF.